The 16 T cell receptor beta chains presented below share a single source sample, sequenced in a study of blood T cell repertoires in COVID-19. Libraries were prepared by immunoSEQ multiplex PCR; TCRdb keeps only in-frame clonotypes and omits some of them. Seen here are 150,000 to 200,000 clones, 84% observed once, and the top ten hold roughly 15%. Sequences were obtained from peripheral blood. These receptor sequences come from a woman aged 70 to 79 with COVID-19, enrolled during active disease.

The chain combines TRBV18 with TRBJ1-6; D gene unclear. Trimming left V 1 base short and J 5 bases short, with 3 bases between. Germline-derived CDR1 and CDR2 are KGHSH and LQKENI. The CDR3 is 13 amino acids. DNA for the CDR3: TGTGCCAGCTCACCACTAAATAATTCACCCCTCCACTTT. Translated: CASSPLNNSPLHF.

The chain combines TRBV11-2 with TRBJ2-5, with TRBD2 matching over 7 bases. Germline CDR1 reads SGHAT; CDR2 reads FQNNGV. The CDR3 has 13 amino acids. Germline trimming cut 3 bases from V and 2 bases from J; bases unmatched to any gene: 0. CDR3 DNA sequence: TGTGCCAGCAGCTTCGGGAGGCAAGAGACCCAGTACTTC. Encoded protein: CASSFGRQETQYF.

This clone has more than one count but fewer than ten. V and J are TRBV4-2 and TRBJ2-7; 10 bases are shared with TRBD1. The CDR3 covers 15 residues. The trim removed 4 bases at V and 4 bases at J, leaving 7 bases unmatched. Germline V lookup: CDR1 LGHNA, CDR2 YNFKEQ. Written as DNA, the CDR3 is TGTGCCAGCAGCCGGGACAGGGGAAATTATTACGAGCAGTACTTC. Its translation is CASSRDRGNYYEQYF.

The chain carries TRBV5-1 and TRBJ2-7, with TRBD2 identical over 10 bases. This CDR3 is built from 16 residues. Trimming took 0 bases from V and 7 from J; bases not matched to a gene: 10. Looked up from germline, CDR1 is SGHRS and CDR2 is YFSETQ. CDR3 bases: TGCGCCAGCAGCTTGGGGATAAGCGGGAGGGCAGGTGAGCAGTACTTC. Amino acid sequence: CASSLGISGRAGEQYF.

The chain couples TRBV19 to TRBJ2-5; D perhaps matches TRBD2 (6 bases). Germline V CDR1 and CDR2: LNHDA, SQIVND (reference sequence). The ends were cut back, 6 bases at V and 9 bases at J, with 23 bases in the middle. CDR3 length equals 15 residues. DNA for the CDR3: TGTGCCAGTAGCTCCCAAACCGGCGGAGGGATGGCCCAGTACTTC. This codes for CASSSQTGGGMAQYF.

V gene TRBV25-1 combines with J gene TRBJ2-1, with TRBD2 matching 13 bases. J gave up 5 bases and V 2 bases, and 3 bases lay outside the gene matches. The CDR3 sequence is 16 residues long. CDR1 and CDR2 from the germline V gene are MGHDK and SYGVNS. The CDR3 DNA reads as TGTGCCAGCAGTGAACCGGGACTAGCGGGACACAATGAGCAGTTCTTC. Protein sequence: CASSEPGLAGHNEQFF. Using reference TRBV25-1 and TRBJ2-1 for the parts outside the CDR3, the full variable domain is EADIYQTPRYLVIGTGKKITLECSQTMGHDKMYWYQQDPGMELHLIHYSYGVNSTEKGDLSSESTVSRIRTEHFPLTLESARPSHTSQYLCASSEPGLAGHNEQFFGPGTRLTVL.

The rearrangement links TRBV13 to TRBJ2-5; maybe TRBD2 (5 bases). V gave up 4 bases and J gave up 9 bases, with 12 bases separating them. The germline CDR1 and CDR2 sequences are PRHDT and FYEKMQ (reference sequence). The CDR3 totals 12 residues. CDR3 amino acids: CASSSLQEAQYF. CDR3 bases: TGTGCCAGCAGCTCGCTCCAGGAGGCCCAGTACTTC.

This clone was detected once. The rearrangement joins TRBV2 to TRBJ2-5, with a weak D call TRBD2 (7 bases). This CDR3 spans 16 amino acids. The germline CDR1 and CDR2 sequences are SNHLY and FYNNEI. The ends were cut back, 9 bases at V and 2 bases at J, with 22 bases in the middle. CDR3 sequence: CASPPGGGSWQETQYF. The DNA of the CDR3 is TGTGCCAGTCCCCCTGGGGGGGGCAGTTGGCAAGAGACCCAGTACTTC. The variable domain in full, with the rest retrieved from reference TRBV2 and TRBJ2-5, is EPEVTQTPSHQVTQMGQEVILRCVPISNHLYFYWYRQILGQKVEFLVSFYNNEISEKSEIFDDQFSVERPDGSNFTLKIRSTKLEDSAMYFCASPPGGGSWQETQYFGPGTRLLVL.

The chain carries TRBV19 and TRBJ2-1; 7 bases align to TRBD2. The CDR3 consists of 18 residues. Trimming at V came to 5 bases and at J to 0 bases, leaving 13 bases not matched to a gene. Germline-derived CDR1 and CDR2 are LNHDA and SQIVND (reference sequence). The CDR3 DNA reads as TGTGCCAGTAGTTCACGGTTATGGCGGGAGATCTCCTACAATGAGCAGTTCTTC. Its translation: CASSSRLWREISYNEQFF.

CDR3 loop: CASSFRDRSISPLHF. CDR3 nucleotides: TGTGCCAGCAGCTTCCGGGACAGGAGTATATCACCCCTCCACTTT. This sequence joins TRBV5-4 and TRBJ1-6; 8 positions agree with TRBD1. The CDR3 has 15 residues. Germline trimming cut 2 bases from V and 10 bases from J; bases unmatched to any gene: 8. Per the germline V gene, CDR1 is SGHNT and CDR2 is YYREEE (reference sequence).

This chain connects TRBV27 to TRBJ2-3, with TRBD2 identical over 9 bases. After removal of 6 bases from V and 2 bases from J, the junction contained 9 bases not matched to a gene. Germline V gene sequence: CDR1 MNHEY, CDR2 SMNVEV (reference sequence). The CDR3 extends over 16 amino acids. CDR3 region: CASRYLAGRLTDTQYF. DNA for the CDR3: TGTGCCAGCAGATATCTAGCGGGACGACTCACAGATACGCAGTATTTT.

CDR3 coding DNA: TGTGCCAGCAGTGAATTGGGGACAGGTCCCTACGAGCAGTACTTC. Translating it yields CASSELGTGPYEQYF. The rearrangement joins TRBV6-1 to TRBJ2-7; 8 bases agree with TRBD1. Losses at the gene ends were 2 bases for V and 2 bases for J; bases not matched to a gene: 5. Germline V gene data show CDR1 as MNHNS and CDR2 as SASEGT. The CDR3 consists of 15 residues.

This chain links TRBV14 with TRBJ2-7; D gene uncertain. This CDR3 comprises 13 residues. Trimming shortened V by 0 bases and J by 6 bases, and 9 bases separated the two germline ends. Germline V gene data show CDR1 as SGHDN and CDR2 as FVKESK. CDR3 bases: TGTGCCAGCAGCCAAGATCTCGTTAGCGAGCAGTACTTC. As protein: CASSQDLVSEQYF.

The V gene is TRBV28, the J gene TRBJ2-1; 10 bases are shared with TRBD2. The germline V gene encodes CDR1 MDHEN and CDR2 SYDVKM. V shed 5 bases, J shed 0 bases, and the junction held 4 bases outside the gene matches. There are 16 residues in the CDR3. The CDR3 region is CASSPSGGLSYNEQFF. The CDR3 DNA is TGTGCCAGCAGTCCTAGCGGGGGTCTCTCCTACAATGAGCAGTTCTTC.

This clone was found a few times. V is TRBV5-4 and J is TRBJ1-4; TRBD1 matches 9 bases. The CDR3 loop spans 14 amino acids. V trimming: 1 base; J trimming: 6 bases; junction bases outside the gene matches: 1. Germline V gives CDR1 SGHNT, CDR2 YYREEE (reference sequence). The chain's CDR3 is CASSLRTGDEKLFF. CDR3 bases: TGTGCCAGCAGCTTGAGGACAGGGGATGAAAAACTGTTTTTT.

This rearrangement joins TRBV28 to TRBJ2-1; 10 positions agree with TRBD2. The CDR3 contains 16 residues. J was trimmed by 4 bases and V by 1 base; bases with no gene match: 4. CDR1 MDHEN and CDR2 SYDVKM come from the germline V gene. This chain's CDR3 is CASSLSSGGPYNEQFF. CDR3 DNA sequence: TGTGCCAGCAGTTTATCTAGCGGGGGACCATACAATGAGCAGTTCTTC.